The 5 T cell receptor beta chains presented below share a single source sample, sequenced in a study of blood T cell repertoires in COVID-19. Here immunoSEQ multiplex PCR was the method, and the copy in TCRdb shows in-frame clones only, minus some. This sample yields approximately 190,000 clones, of which about 80% are seen a single time; 14% belongs to the top ten. Sample: peripheral blood. The source is a man aged 25 to 40 with active or convalescent COVID-19.

The gene calls are TRBV7-9 and TRBJ1-2, with D perhaps matching TRBD1 (6 bases). The CDR3 totals 14 residues. Germline V gene sequence: CDR1 SEHNR, CDR2 FQNEAQ (reference sequence). V lost 5 bases to trimming and J lost 8 bases, with 18 bases between them. The CDR3 DNA is TGTGCCAGCAGCCCCAGGGCGGGGGCGGGCGGCTACACCTTC. Its protein product is CASSPRAGAGGYTF.

The chain uses TRBV7-9 and TRBJ1-6; tentative D call: TRBD1 (5 bases). The V end lost 5 bases, the J end lost 14 bases, and 19 bases lay between the germline ends. The CDR3 covers 14 residues. The germline CDR1 and CDR2 sequences are SEHNR and FQNEAQ (reference sequence). CDR3 sequence: CASSLTSGIPALHF. The CDR3 DNA reads TGTGCCAGCAGCCTAACTTCAGGGATTCCTGCCCTCCACTTT. Full variable domain (outside the CDR3, taken from reference TRBV7-9 and TRBJ1-6): DTGVSQNPRHKITKRGQNVTFRCDPISEHNRLYWYRQTLGQGPEFLTYFQNEAQLEKSRLLSDRFSAERPKGSFSTLEIQRTEQGDSAMYLCASSLTSGIPALHFGNGTRLTVT.

J is TRBJ2-5 and V is TRBV12-3 or TRBV12-4; possible D gene TRBD2, 6 bases. The CDR3 is 11 amino acids. V was trimmed by 6 bases and J by 14 bases, leaving 16 bases between them. CDR3 amino acids: CASRGGLTYYF. The CDR3 coding sequence is TGTGCCAGCAGGGGAGGACTTACCTACTACTTC.

This sequence joins TRBV20-1 and TRBJ1-4, with D maybe TRBD1 (5 bases). V was shortened by 3 bases and J by 5 bases, with 13 bases between the two germline ends. This CDR3 spans 14 amino acids. The germline V gene has CDR1 DFQATT and CDR2 SNEGSKA (reference sequence). CDR3 nucleotide sequence: TGCAGTGCTAGTACCCAGGGAGGGAATGAAAAACTGTTTTTT. This translates into CSASTQGGNEKLFF.

The rearrangement uses TRBV10-3 and TRBJ2-6; D not certain. Germline V gene sequence: CDR1 ENHRY, CDR2 SYGVKD. Trimming shortened V by 2 bases and J by 12 bases, and 26 bases separated the two germline ends. This CDR3 contains 18 residues. The chain's CDR3 is CAISEEPASPTPLCVLTF. CDR3 DNA sequence: TGTGCCATCAGTGAGGAACCTGCTTCCCCAACTCCTCTCTGCGTCCTGACTTTC.